Shown below are 17 T cell receptor beta chains from a single sample sequenced in a study of preoperative IRX-2 immunotherapy in early breast cancer. As to treatment: preoperative locoregional IRX-2 cytokine immunotherapy. Using immunoSEQ multiplex PCR, the repertoire was profiled, and TCRdb retains in-frame clones only, with some absent. The sample records 25,000 or so clones, 75% to 90% being singletons. This specimen consisted of tumor tissue, obtained after IRX-2 immunotherapy. The receptors here all came from a human donor with breast cancer.

The V and J genes are TRBV5-1 and TRBJ2-5; TRBD2 agrees at 7 bases. The V and J ends lost 0 bases and 5 bases, in that order; junction bases with no gene match: 7. The germline CDR1 and CDR2 sequences are SGHRS and YFSETQ. This CDR3 region has 15 residues. Written as DNA, the CDR3 is TGCGCCAGCAGCTTGGGGGCGGGAGCGGAGGAGACCCAGTACTTC. This translates into CASSLGAGAEETQYF.

V usage is TRBV19 and J usage is TRBJ2-5; 9 bases map to TRBD2. The CDR3 sequence is 15 residues long. Germline V gene data show CDR1 as LNHDA and CDR2 as SQIVND (reference sequence). V lost 5 bases, J lost 5 bases, and 9 bases stayed unmatched. CDR3 region: CASSQTSGRFETQYF. As DNA, the CDR3 is TGTGCCAGTAGTCAAACGAGCGGGAGGTTCGAGACCCAGTACTTC. The variable domain in full, completed from reference TRBV19 and TRBJ2-5, reads DGGITQSPKYLFRKEGQNVTLSCEQNLNHDAMYWYRQDPGQGLRLIYYSQIVNDFQKGDIAEGYSVSREKKESFPLTVTSAQKNPTAFYLCASSQTSGRFETQYFGPGTRLLVL.

This chain uses TRBV25-1 with TRBJ1-4, with 7 bases matching TRBD1. V was pared by 0 bases and J by 8 bases, with 9 bases of the junction left unmatched. Germline V lookup: CDR1 MGHDK, CDR2 SYGVNS. This CDR3 is 16 amino acids long. In DNA form, the CDR3 reads TGTGCCAGCAGTGAATACGACAGGGAGGGGAGGGAAAAACTGTTTTTT. It encodes CASSEYDREGREKLFF.

This chain uses TRBV10-2 with TRBJ1-1, with D possibly being TRBD1 (6 bases). CDR1 is WSHSY, CDR2 SAAADI, per germline. V was cut by 2 bases and J by 1 base, with 20 bases left in between. This CDR3 contains 18 residues. The CDR3 sequence: CASSEPYFSGQKNTEAFF. The CDR3, as DNA: TGCGCCAGCAGTGAGCCTTACTTTTCGGGACAAAAGAACACTGAAGCTTTCTTT.

This clone has just one count. The chain combines TRBV27 with TRBJ1-3, with D uncertain. CDR1 and CDR2 from the germline V gene are MNHEY and SMNVEV (reference sequence). The CDR3 has 15 amino acids. V lost 5 bases to trimming and J lost 0 bases, with 11 bases between them. CDR3 region: CASSITGHSGNTIYF. CDR3 nucleotide sequence: TGTGCCAGCAGTATCACGGGTCACTCTGGAAACACCATATATTTT.

The J gene is TRBJ2-3, the V gene TRBV10-3; unclear D gene. Looked up from germline, CDR1 is ENHRY and CDR2 is SYGVKD. CDR3 length: 15 residues. The V gene lost 6 bases and the J gene lost 5 bases, with 18 bases spanning the gap. The CDR3 coding sequence is TGTGCCATCAGAGGACCGGGTCCTGACGGAGATACGCAGTATTTT. This gives the protein CAIRGPGPDGDTQYF.

The genes are TRBV19 and TRBJ2-1; TRBD2 aligns across 11 bases. Germline V lookup: CDR1 LNHDA, CDR2 SQIVND (reference sequence). The CDR3 runs to 16 residues. The ends lost 5 bases at V and 3 bases at J; junction bases unmatched: 6. The DNA of the CDR3 is TGTGCCAGTAGTGTAACGACTAGCGGGAACTACAATGAGCAGTTCTTC. It specifies CASSVTTSGNYNEQFF.

Only one count was recorded for this clone. V usage is TRBV6-5 and J usage is TRBJ1-2; D call uncertain. Germline lookup yields CDR1 MNHEY and CDR2 SVGAGI. Trimming removed 2 bases at V and 3 bases at J, with 7 bases between. The CDR3 has 13 amino acids. CDR3: CASSYRRYYGYTF. CDR3 coding DNA: TGTGCCAGCAGTTACAGGCGTTACTATGGCTACACCTTC.

V and J are TRBV18 and TRBJ2-3; D might be TRBD2 (6 bases). The CDR3 runs to 15 residues. CDR1 is KGHSH and CDR2 is LQKENI in the germline V gene. V lost 1 base to trimming and J lost 1 base, with 9 bases between them. CDR3 region: CASSPRSGRTDTQYF. For the CDR3, the DNA is TGTGCCAGCTCACCACGTAGCGGACGCACAGATACGCAGTATTTT.

This clone is a singleton in its sample. The J gene is TRBJ1-1, the V gene TRBV7-8; D not resolved. Germline V gene lookup returns CDR1 SGHVS and CDR2 FQNEAQ. There are 13 residues in the CDR3. V was cut by 10 bases and J by 12 bases, with 24 bases left in between. CDR3 region: CATGTSEGFLTFF. CDR3 sequence (DNA): TGTGCCACCGGAACTAGCGAGGGCTTCCTAACTTTCTTT.

The rearrangement joins TRBV19 to TRBJ2-3; D perhaps matches TRBD2 (5 bases). V lost 7 bases and J 1 base, leaving 15 bases between the germline ends. Germline V gives CDR1 LNHDA, CDR2 SQIVND (reference sequence). This CDR3 has 15 residues. For the CDR3, the DNA is TGTGCCAGTACCCTCAACCTAGCAGGCACAGATACGCAGTATTTT. It specifies CASTLNLAGTDTQYF.

This sequence joins TRBV4-3 and TRBJ2-5; D is uncertain. The germline gives CDR1 LGHNA, CDR2 YSLEER. CDR3 size: 16 residues. Trimming took off 0 bases at V and 1 base at J, with 12 bases between the two ends. The DNA of the CDR3 is TGCGCCAGCAGCCAAGAGACGGGCTCCACCCAAGAGACCCAGTACTTC. The encoded protein is CASSQETGSTQETQYF.

V is TRBV10-1 and J is TRBJ1-5; 7 positions match TRBD1. V lost 5 bases and J lost 6; bases outside the gene matches: 10. The CDR3 totals 15 residues. Germline V lookup: CDR1 WNHNN, CDR2 SYGVQD (reference sequence). Written as DNA, the CDR3 is TGCGCCAGCAGTCTACCTCAGGGGGTTTGTCAGCCCCAGCATTTT. Residues: CASSLPQGVCQPQHF.

This chain uses TRBV6-5 with TRBJ2-1; 14 nucleotides match TRBD2. V gave up 4 bases and J gave up 8 bases; unmatched junction bases: 4. Germline-derived CDR1 and CDR2 are MNHEY and SVGAGI. The CDR3 has 15 residues. CDR3 sequence (DNA): TGTGCCAGCAGTTCAGGGACTAGCGGGAGAGATGAGCAGTTCTTC. This gives the protein CASSSGTSGRDEQFF.

The chain joins TRBV7-2 to TRBJ2-5; 16 bases are a match to TRBD2. The last part of the DNA fits TRBJ2-7 better; the J call may be wrong. There are 20 residues in the CDR3. The germline V gene encodes CDR1 SGHTA and CDR2 FQGNSA. The CDR3 protein is CASSLAAGTSGRAATYEQYF. The CDR3 DNA reads as TGTGCCAGCAGCTTAGCCGCCGGGACTAGCGGGAGGGCCGCAACCTACGAGCAGTACTTC.

The count of this clone is one. J is TRBJ2-5 and V is TRBV2, with 7 bases that match TRBD1. CDR1 is SNHLY, CDR2 FYNNEI, per germline. The CDR3 is 14 amino acids. V dropped 4 bases and J dropped 2; count of bases not matched to a gene: 4. The CDR3 here is CASSGQGQQETQYF. In DNA form, the CDR3 reads TGTGCCAGCAGTGGACAGGGCCAACAAGAGACCCAGTACTTC.

This chain uses TRBV19 with TRBJ2-1; D ambiguous. V lost 8 bases and J lost 0, with 11 bases in between. This CDR3 region has 14 residues. Germline-derived CDR1 and CDR2 are LNHDA and SQIVND (reference sequence). As DNA, the CDR3 is TGTGCCAGTTCCCCCCAGGCCTCCTACAATGAGCAGTTCTTC. Translation: CASSPQASYNEQFF.